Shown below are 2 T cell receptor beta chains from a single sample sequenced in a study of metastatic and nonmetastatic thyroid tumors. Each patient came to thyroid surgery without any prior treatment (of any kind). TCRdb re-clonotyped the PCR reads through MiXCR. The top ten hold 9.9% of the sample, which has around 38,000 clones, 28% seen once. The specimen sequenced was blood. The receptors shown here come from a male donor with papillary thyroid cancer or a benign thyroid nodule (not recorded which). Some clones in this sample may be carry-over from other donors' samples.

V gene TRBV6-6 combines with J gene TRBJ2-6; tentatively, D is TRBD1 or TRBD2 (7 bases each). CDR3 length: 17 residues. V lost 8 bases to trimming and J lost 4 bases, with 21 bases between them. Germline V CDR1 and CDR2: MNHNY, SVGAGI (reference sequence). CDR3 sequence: CASAGETGTPGANVLTF. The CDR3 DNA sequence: TGTGCCAGCGCGGGGGAGACAGGGACTCCCGGGGCCAACGTCCTGACTTTC.

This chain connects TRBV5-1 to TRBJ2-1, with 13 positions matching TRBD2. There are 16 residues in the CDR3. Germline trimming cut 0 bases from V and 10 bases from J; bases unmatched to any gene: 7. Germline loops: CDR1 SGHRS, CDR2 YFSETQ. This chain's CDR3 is CASSLGGLAGYREQFF. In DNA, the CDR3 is TGCGCCAGCAGCTTGGGGGGACTAGCGGGATACAGGGAGCAGTTCTTC.